The 14 T cell receptor beta chains reported below all come from one sample, sequenced in a study of T cell changes during pregnancy in multiple sclerosis (dated 2019 in TCRdb). Receptor libraries were prepared by the immunoSEQ multiplex PCR assay. TCRdb provides this immuneACCESS table in a form limited to in-frame rearrangements. Some clones are lacking; in checked studies, under half of them reflect an unresolved V gene, and why the rest are absent is not known. This sample has 70,000 to 75,000 clones in its table, and about nine tenths of those were observed once. Approximately 2% of the sample is taken by the ten largest. The specimen was peripheral blood, collected in the second trimester of pregnancy. These receptors all come from a female donor with multiple sclerosis, enrolled in a pregnancy study.

CDR3 residues: CASSLGAISYNEQFF. CDR3 coding DNA: TGCGCCAGCAGCTTGGGCGCGATTTCATACAATGAGCAGTTCTTC. The chain carries TRBV5-1 and TRBJ2-1, with no clear D. Per germline, CDR1 SGHRS and CDR2 YFSETQ. CDR3 length: 15 amino acids. Trimming removed 0 bases at V and 4 bases at J, with 11 bases between.

The rearrangement joins TRBV28 to TRBJ2-1, with 9 bases matching TRBD2. The trim removed 0 bases at V and 15 bases at J, leaving 15 bases unmatched. Germline V gives CDR1 MDHEN, CDR2 SYDVKM. The CDR3 is made up of 16 amino acids. CDR3 bases: TGTGCCAGCAGTTTATGGGTTAGCGGGAGCCCCCCCTATCCGTTCTTC. As protein: CASSLWVSGSPPYPFF.

A few counts support this clone. The rearrangement links TRBV4-1 to TRBJ2-2, with D hard to call. Germline assignment: CDR1 MGHRA and CDR2 YSYEKL. V was clipped by 0 bases and J by 4 bases, with 9 bases between them. The CDR3 spans 15 residues. CDR3 nucleotide sequence: TGCGCCAGCAGCCAAGAAAGACTTTCCACCGGGGAGCTGTTTTTT. Its protein product is CASSQERLSTGELFF.

The chain recombines TRBV2 with TRBJ1-3; D unresolved. This CDR3 is 15 amino acids long. Per germline, CDR1 SNHLY and CDR2 FYNNEI. Trimming left V 2 bases short and J 7 bases short, with 15 bases between. CDR3 bases: TGTGCCAGCAGTGAAAGACCGCGGGGTAGGAACACCATATATTTT. Its translation: CASSERPRGRNTIYF.

This clone was observed a few times. The chain employs TRBV5-5 and TRBJ1-2, with D possibly matching TRBD1 (5 bases). Trimming stripped 1 base from V and 6 bases from J, with 16 bases between. CDR3 length equals 15 residues. CDR1 SGHKS and CDR2 YYEKEE come from the germline V gene (reference sequence). CDR3 residues: CASSLSGAGINGYTF. In DNA, the CDR3 is TGTGCCAGCAGCTTGTCTGGGGCAGGAATCAATGGCTACACCTTC.

J is TRBJ2-1 and V is TRBV6-1; D might be TRBD2 (5 bases). This CDR3 region has 15 residues. V dropped 3 bases and J dropped 6 bases, with 15 bases sitting between them. From germline, CDR1 is MNHNS and CDR2 SASEGT. CDR3 sequence (DNA): TGTGCCAGCAGTGACTCCTTGGGGAGTGTCAATGAGCAGTTCTTC. This gives the protein CASSDSLGSVNEQFF.

The V call is TRBV5-1, the J call TRBJ2-7; D is perhaps TRBD1 (6 bases). The germline V and J ends were trimmed by 1 base and 4 bases, with 6 bases remaining between them. Germline CDR1 SGHRS, CDR2 YFSETQ. The CDR3 has 12 residues. CDR3 DNA: TGCGCCAGCAGCTTGCAGGGGTACGAGCAGTACTTC. Encoded protein: CASSLQGYEQYF.

The chain recombines TRBV9 with TRBJ2-5; 8 nucleotides align to TRBD2. Germline lookup yields CDR1 SGDLS and CDR2 YYNGEE. This CDR3 is built from 15 residues. The ends lost 0 bases at V and 5 bases at J; junction bases unmatched: 6. The DNA for the CDR3 is TGTGCCAGCAGCGTAGCAGCGGGAGTGTTGGAGACCCAGTACTTC. It specifies CASSVAAGVLETQYF.

This clone was recorded a few times. This sequence joins TRBV7-2 and TRBJ1-1; TRBD1 might be the D (5 bases). This CDR3 is built from 13 residues. CDR1 is SGHTA, CDR2 FQGNSA, per germline. Trimming removed 5 bases from V and 5 bases from J, with 12 bases in between. The DNA for the CDR3 is TGTGCCAGCAGCCCCAGGGTCGGGACTGAAGCTTTCTTT. Amino acid sequence: CASSPRVGTEAFF.

The chain couples TRBV29-1 to TRBJ2-7, with 9 bases fitting TRBD2. The CDR3 loop spans 14 amino acids. V trimming: 5 bases; J trimming: 4 bases; junction bases outside the gene matches: 9. Germline V gene data show CDR1 as SQVTM and CDR2 as ANQGSEA. In nucleotides, the CDR3 is TGCAGCGTTCAAGGCGGGAGGGCCGGGTACGAGCAGTACTTC. Its translation is CSVQGGRAGYEQYF.

CDR3 in DNA: TGTGCCAGCAGGCCCGTGCCTGGGGGCGCGGATGGCTACACCTTC. Protein: CASRPVPGGADGYTF. This chain links TRBV6-1 with TRBJ1-2; weak D call: TRBD1 (6 bases). There are 15 residues in the CDR3. V was pared by 6 bases and J by 6 bases, with 20 bases between. In germline, CDR1 is MNHNS, CDR2 SASEGT.

There are a few counts of this clone. The chain is built from TRBV5-6 and TRBJ1-2, with TRBD1 identical over 7 bases. The V gene end was trimmed by 4 bases and the J gene end by 2 bases; junction bases not matched to a gene: 2. The CDR3 loop spans 13 amino acids. Germline lookup yields CDR1 SGHDT and CDR2 YYEEEE. The chain's CDR3 is CASSEGQNYGYTF. The CDR3 nucleotides are TGTGCCAGCAGCGAGGGACAGAACTATGGCTACACCTTC.

This chain uses TRBV30 with TRBJ1-1, with TRBD1 as a possible D gene (6 bases). CDR1 is GTSNPN and CDR2 is SVGIG in the germline V gene (reference sequence). The CDR3 covers 11 residues. The germline V and J ends were trimmed by 4 bases and 11 bases, with 14 bases remaining between them. The CDR3 is CAWTTDRRAFF. The CDR3 bases are TGTGCCTGGACCACTGACAGGAGGGCTTTCTTT.

The rearrangement joins TRBV18 to TRBJ1-2, with no clear D. With 2 bases removed from V and 5 bases from J, the gap between germline ends came to 9 bases. The CDR3 is made up of 13 amino acids. Looked up from germline, CDR1 is KGHSH and CDR2 is LQKENI. The CDR3 reads CASSPGQPYGYTF. CDR3 bases: TGTGCCAGCTCACCAGGGCAGCCGTATGGCTACACCTTC. Drawing the rest from reference TRBV18 and TRBJ1-2, the complete variable domain is NAGVMQNPRHLVRRRGQEARLRCSPMKGHSHVYWYRQLPEEGLKFMVYLQKENIIDESGMPKERFSAEFPKEGPSILRIQQVVRGDSAAYFCASSPGQPYGYTFGSGTRLTVV.